This T cell receptor beta chain was identified during a study of metastatic and nonmetastatic thyroid tumors. Thyroid surgery was performed in patients who had received no treatment beforehand. This clone was observed at least ten times. Using MiXCR, TCRdb re-called clones from the PCR reads. The data show 75,000 to 100,000 clones, 10% to 15% seen once. This receptor was identified in a female donor with papillary thyroid cancer or a benign thyroid nodule (not recorded which). Some clones in this sample may be carry-over from other donors' samples. Sequencing was carried out using blood.

The CDR3 is CASSLFSMTSGRPEQFF. The CDR3 region has the DNA TGTGCCAGCAGCTTATTTTCTATGACTAGCGGGAGGCCTGAGCAGTTCTTC. This sequence joins TRBV5-4 and TRBJ2-1; TRBD2 matches 13 bases. Germline CDR1 reads SGHNT; CDR2 reads YYREEE (reference sequence). The V and J ends lost 2 bases and 9 bases, in that order; junction bases with no gene match: 11. There are 17 residues in the CDR3.